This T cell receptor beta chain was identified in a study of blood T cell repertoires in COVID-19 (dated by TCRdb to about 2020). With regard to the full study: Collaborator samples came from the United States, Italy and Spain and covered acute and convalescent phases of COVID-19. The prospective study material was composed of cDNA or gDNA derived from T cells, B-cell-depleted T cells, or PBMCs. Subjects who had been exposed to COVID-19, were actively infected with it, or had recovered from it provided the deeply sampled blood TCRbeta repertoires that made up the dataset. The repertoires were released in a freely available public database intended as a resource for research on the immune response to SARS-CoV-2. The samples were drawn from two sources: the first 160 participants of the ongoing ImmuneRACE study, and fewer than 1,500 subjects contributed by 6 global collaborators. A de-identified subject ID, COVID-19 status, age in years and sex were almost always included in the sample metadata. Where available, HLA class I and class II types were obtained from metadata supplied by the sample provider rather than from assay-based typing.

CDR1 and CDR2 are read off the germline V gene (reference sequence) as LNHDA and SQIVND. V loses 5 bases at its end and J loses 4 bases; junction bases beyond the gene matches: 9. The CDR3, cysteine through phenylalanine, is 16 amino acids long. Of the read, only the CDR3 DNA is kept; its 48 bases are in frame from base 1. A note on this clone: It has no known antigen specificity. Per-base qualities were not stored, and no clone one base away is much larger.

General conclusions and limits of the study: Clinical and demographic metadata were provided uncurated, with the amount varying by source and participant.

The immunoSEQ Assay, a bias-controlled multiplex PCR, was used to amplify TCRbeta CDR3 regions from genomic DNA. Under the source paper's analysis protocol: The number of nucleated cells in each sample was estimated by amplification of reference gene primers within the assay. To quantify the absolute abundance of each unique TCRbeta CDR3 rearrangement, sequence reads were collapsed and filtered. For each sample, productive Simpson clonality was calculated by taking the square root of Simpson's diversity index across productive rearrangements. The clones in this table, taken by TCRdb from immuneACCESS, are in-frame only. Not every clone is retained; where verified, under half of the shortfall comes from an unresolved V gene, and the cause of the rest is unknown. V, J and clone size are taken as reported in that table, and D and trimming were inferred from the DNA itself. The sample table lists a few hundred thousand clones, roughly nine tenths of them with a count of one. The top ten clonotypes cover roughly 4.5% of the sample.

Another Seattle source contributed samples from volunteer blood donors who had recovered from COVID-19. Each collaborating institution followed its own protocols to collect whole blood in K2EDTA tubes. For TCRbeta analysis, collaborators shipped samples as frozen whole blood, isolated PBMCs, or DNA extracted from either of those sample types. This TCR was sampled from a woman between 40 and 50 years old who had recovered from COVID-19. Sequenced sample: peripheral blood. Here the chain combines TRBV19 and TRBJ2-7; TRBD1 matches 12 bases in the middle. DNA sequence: TGTGCCAGTAGTGCCGCGGGACAGGGGGCGAGGTACGAGCAGTACTTC. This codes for CASSAAGQGARYEQYF.